This T cell receptor beta chain was identified in a study of radiotherapy plus CTLA-4 blockade in lung cancer. Broader study findings: After radiotherapy and ipilimumab, tumor-derived clones expanded in peripheral blood.

Here immunoSEQ multiplex PCR was the method, and the copy in TCRdb shows in-frame clones only, minus some. The sample lists some 110,000 clones, approximately 84% seen once, with approximately 4.7% in the top ten. This clone was detected only a few times. Antigen: not known. Trimming shortened V by 3 bases and J by 0 bases, and 9 bases separated the two germline ends. The CDR3 covers 15 residues. Germline assignment: CDR1 LNHDA and CDR2 SQIVND (reference sequence). The source is a human donor with non-small cell lung cancer who had a partial response to radiotherapy plus ipilimumab. The chain couples TRBV19 to TRBJ1-3; D remains ambiguous. The material was peripheral blood, obtained from a patient treated with radiotherapy plus ipilimumab. The CDR3 loop is CASSMRRGSGNTIYF. As DNA, the CDR3 is TGTGCCAGTAGTATGCGGCGGGGCTCTGGAAACACCATATATTTT.